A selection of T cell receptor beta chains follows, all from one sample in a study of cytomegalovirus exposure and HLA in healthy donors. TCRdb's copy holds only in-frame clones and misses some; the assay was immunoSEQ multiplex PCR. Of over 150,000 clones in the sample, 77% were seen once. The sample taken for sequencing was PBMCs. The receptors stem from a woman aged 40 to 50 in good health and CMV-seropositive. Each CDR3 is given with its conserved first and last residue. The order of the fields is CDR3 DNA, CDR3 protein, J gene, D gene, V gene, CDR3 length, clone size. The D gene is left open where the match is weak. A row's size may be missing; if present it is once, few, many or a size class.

cdr3_nt: TGCGCCAGCAGTGAAACTAGCGGGAGCGGTCATTACTACAATGAGCAGTTCTTC; cdr3_aa: CASSETSGSGHYYNEQFF; j_call: TRBJ2-1; d_call: TRBD2; v_call: TRBV10-2; cdr3_length: 18; clone_size: .
cdr3_nt: TGCGCCAGCAGCTTCCCTAGCGGGAACTACAATGAGCAGTTCTTC; cdr3_aa: CASSFPSGNYNEQFF; j_call: TRBJ2-1; d_call: TRBD2; v_call: TRBV5-1; cdr3_length: 15; clone_size: .
cdr3_nt: TGTGCCTGGAGTGTAGGTCAAGCAGGGAGGACTGAAGCTTTCTTT; cdr3_aa: CAWSVGQAGRTEAFF; j_call: TRBJ1-1; d_call: .; v_call: TRBV30; cdr3_length: 15; clone_size: .
cdr3_nt: TGTGCCAGAAGATGGGCTCTCAATCAGCCCCAGCATTTT; cdr3_aa: CARRWALNQPQHF; j_call: TRBJ1-5; d_call: .; v_call: TRBV6-6; cdr3_length: 13; clone_size: few
cdr3_nt: TGTGCCAGCAGCCCCCGGCAGGGCTCAGATACGCAGTATTTT; cdr3_aa: CASSPRQGSDTQYF; j_call: TRBJ2-3; d_call: .; v_call: TRBV5-4; cdr3_length: 14; clone_size: .
cdr3_nt: TGTGCCAGCAGTGAAGTGCAGGGCCATAACTATGGCTACACCTTC; cdr3_aa: CASSEVQGHNYGYTF; j_call: TRBJ1-2; d_call: .; v_call: TRBV2; cdr3_length: 15; clone_size: few
cdr3_nt: TGTGCCAGTATGAGGGTCGGGGAGCTGTTTTTT; cdr3_aa: CASMRVGELFF; j_call: TRBJ2-2; d_call: .; v_call: TRBV19; cdr3_length: 11; clone_size: .
cdr3_nt: TGCGCCAGCAGCCAACCTGACAGTCTGAATGAGCAGTTCTTC; cdr3_aa: CASSQPDSLNEQFF; j_call: TRBJ2-1; d_call: .; v_call: TRBV4-1; cdr3_length: 14; clone_size: .
cdr3_nt: TGTGCCAGCAGCCAAGGGACAACGGCCCACATGAACACTGAAGCTTTCTTT; cdr3_aa: CASSQGTTAHMNTEAFF; j_call: TRBJ1-1; d_call: .; v_call: TRBV4-2; cdr3_length: 17; clone_size: .
cdr3_nt: TGTGCCAGCAGTTACGACAGGGGCCACTACGAGCAGTACTTC; cdr3_aa: CASSYDRGHYEQYF; j_call: TRBJ2-7; d_call: TRBD1; v_call: TRBV2; cdr3_length: 14; clone_size: few
cdr3_nt: TGTGCCAGCAGCCCGAGGACAGGGGTCGTCGCTGAAGCTTTCTTT; cdr3_aa: CASSPRTGVVAEAFF; j_call: TRBJ1-1; d_call: TRBD1; v_call: TRBV11-3; cdr3_length: 15; clone_size: few
cdr3_nt: TGCGCCAGCAGCCAAGAGCCAGCGGGGGGGCCATTGGTGGAGACCCAGTACTTC; cdr3_aa: CASSQEPAGGPLVETQYF; j_call: TRBJ2-5; d_call: TRBD2; v_call: TRBV4-1; cdr3_length: 18; clone_size: .
cdr3_nt: TGTGCCAGCAGTCTTTTAGAGGTCACTGAAGCTTTCTTT; cdr3_aa: CASSLLEVTEAFF; j_call: TRBJ1-1; d_call: .; v_call: TRBV6-5; cdr3_length: 13; clone_size: .
cdr3_nt: TGTGCCAGCAGTTACTCGGGGACAGCCCCGGTCGAGCAGTACTTC; cdr3_aa: CASSYSGTAPVEQYF; j_call: TRBJ2-7; d_call: TRBD1; v_call: TRBV6-6; cdr3_length: 15; clone_size: few
cdr3_nt: TGTGCCAGCAGCTTTGCATCAGGGGGAGACTATGGCTACACCTTC; cdr3_aa: CASSFASGGDYGYTF; j_call: TRBJ1-2; d_call: TRBD1; v_call: TRBV7-9; cdr3_length: 15; clone_size: .
cdr3_nt: TGTTCCAGCAGCTTAGGCCCAGGGCTATTCAATGAGCAGTTCTTC; cdr3_aa: CSSSLGPGLFNEQFF; j_call: TRBJ2-1; d_call: .; v_call: TRBV7-9; cdr3_length: 15; clone_size: .
cdr3_nt: TGTGCCAGCACCCCGGGACTAGCGATTACTTTGGATGAGCAGTTCTTC; cdr3_aa: CASTPGLAITLDEQFF; j_call: TRBJ2-1; d_call: TRBD2; v_call: TRBV7-9; cdr3_length: 16; clone_size: .
cdr3_nt: TGTGCCAGCAGCCAGGGGTGGGACCTCGAGCAGTACTTC; cdr3_aa: CASSQGWDLEQYF; j_call: TRBJ2-7; d_call: .; v_call: TRBV7-2; cdr3_length: 13; clone_size: .
cdr3_nt: TGTGCCAGCAGATTGCCGGGACAGGGCGGAGAGACCCAGTACTTC; cdr3_aa: CASRLPGQGGETQYF; j_call: TRBJ2-5; d_call: TRBD1; v_call: TRBV13; cdr3_length: 15; clone_size: once
cdr3_nt: TGTGCCAGCAGTCCTGCTCAGGGCGCTCAGCCCCAGCATTTT; cdr3_aa: CASSPAQGAQPQHF; j_call: TRBJ1-5; d_call: .; v_call: TRBV6-5; cdr3_length: 14; clone_size: once